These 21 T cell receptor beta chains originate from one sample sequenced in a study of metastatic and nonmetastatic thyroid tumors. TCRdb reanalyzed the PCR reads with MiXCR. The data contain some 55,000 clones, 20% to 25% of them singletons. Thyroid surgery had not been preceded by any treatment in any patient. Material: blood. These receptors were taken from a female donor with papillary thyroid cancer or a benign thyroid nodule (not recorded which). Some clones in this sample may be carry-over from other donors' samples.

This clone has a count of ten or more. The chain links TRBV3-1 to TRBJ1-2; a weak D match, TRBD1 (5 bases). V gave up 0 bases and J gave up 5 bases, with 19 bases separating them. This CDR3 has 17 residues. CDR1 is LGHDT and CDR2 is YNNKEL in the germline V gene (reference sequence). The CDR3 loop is CASSQDQGLQLGYGYTF. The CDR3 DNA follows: TGTGCCAGCAGCCAAGATCAGGGTCTACAGCTGGGGTATGGCTACACCTTC.

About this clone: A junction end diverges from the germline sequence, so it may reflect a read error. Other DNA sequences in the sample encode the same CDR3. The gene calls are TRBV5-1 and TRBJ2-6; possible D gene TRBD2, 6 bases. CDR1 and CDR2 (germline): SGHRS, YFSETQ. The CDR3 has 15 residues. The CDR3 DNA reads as TGTGCCAGCAGCCTCGACACCGGAGGGGCCAACGTCCTTACTTTC. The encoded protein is CASSLDTGGANVLTF.

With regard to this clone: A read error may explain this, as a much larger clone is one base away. CDR3 residues: CASSHRTALGNTIYF. The CDR3 DNA follows: TGTGCCAGCAGCCATCGTACAGCCTTAGGAAACACCATATATTTT. The rearrangement joins TRBV3-1 to TRBJ1-3; D remains unclear. Germline CDR1 and CDR2: LGHDT and YNNKEL (reference sequence). The CDR3 runs 15 residues. V was shortened by 3 bases and J by 4 bases, with 13 bases between the two germline ends.

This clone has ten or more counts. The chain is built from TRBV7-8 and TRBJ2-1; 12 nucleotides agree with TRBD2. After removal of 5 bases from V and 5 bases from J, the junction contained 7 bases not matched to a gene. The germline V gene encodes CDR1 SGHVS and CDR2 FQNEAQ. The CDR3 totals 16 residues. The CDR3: CASSELAGGRNNEQFF. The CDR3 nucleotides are TGTGCCAGCAGCGAACTAGCGGGAGGCCGTAACAATGAGCAGTTCTTC.

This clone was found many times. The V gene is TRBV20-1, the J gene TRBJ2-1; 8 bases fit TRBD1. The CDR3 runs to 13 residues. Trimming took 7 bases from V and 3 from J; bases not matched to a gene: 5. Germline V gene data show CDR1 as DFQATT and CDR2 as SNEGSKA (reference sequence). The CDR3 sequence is CSGQGTNYNEQFF. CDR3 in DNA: TGCAGTGGACAGGGGACCAACTACAATGAGCAGTTCTTC.

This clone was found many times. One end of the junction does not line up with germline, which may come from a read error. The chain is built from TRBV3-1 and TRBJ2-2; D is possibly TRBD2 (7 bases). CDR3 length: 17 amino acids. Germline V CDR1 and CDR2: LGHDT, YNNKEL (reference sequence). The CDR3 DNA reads TGTGCCAGCAGCCAATTAATGGCGGGGGCGAAGACCGGGGAGCTGTTTTTT. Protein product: CASSQLMAGAKTGELFF.

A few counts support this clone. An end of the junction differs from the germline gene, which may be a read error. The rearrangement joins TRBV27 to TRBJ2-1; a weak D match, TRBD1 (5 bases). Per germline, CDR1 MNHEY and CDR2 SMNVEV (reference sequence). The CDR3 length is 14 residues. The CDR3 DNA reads TGTGCCAGCAGTTTAGACAGAACTTACAACGAGCAGTTCTTC. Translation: CASSLDRTYNEQFF.

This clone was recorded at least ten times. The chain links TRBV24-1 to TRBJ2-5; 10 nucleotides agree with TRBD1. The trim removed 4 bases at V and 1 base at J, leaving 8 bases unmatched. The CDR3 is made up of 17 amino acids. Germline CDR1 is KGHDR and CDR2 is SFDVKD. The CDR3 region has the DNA TGTGCCACCAGTGAAGACAGGGGGCTTTCCCCCCAAGAGACCCAGTACTTC. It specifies CATSEDRGLSPQETQYF.

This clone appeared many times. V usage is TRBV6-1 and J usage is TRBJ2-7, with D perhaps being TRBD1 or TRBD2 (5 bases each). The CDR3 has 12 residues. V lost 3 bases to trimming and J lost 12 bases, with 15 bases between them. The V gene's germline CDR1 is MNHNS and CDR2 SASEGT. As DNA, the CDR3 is TGTGCCAGCAGTGACCCAATGAGGGGCTCGTACTTC. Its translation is CASSDPMRGSYF.

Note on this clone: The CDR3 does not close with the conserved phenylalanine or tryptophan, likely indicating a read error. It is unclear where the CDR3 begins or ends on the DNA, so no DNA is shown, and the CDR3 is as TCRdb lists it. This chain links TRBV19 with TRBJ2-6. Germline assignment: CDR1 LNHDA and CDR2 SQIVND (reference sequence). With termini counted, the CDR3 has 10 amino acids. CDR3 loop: CASSIDPMTI.

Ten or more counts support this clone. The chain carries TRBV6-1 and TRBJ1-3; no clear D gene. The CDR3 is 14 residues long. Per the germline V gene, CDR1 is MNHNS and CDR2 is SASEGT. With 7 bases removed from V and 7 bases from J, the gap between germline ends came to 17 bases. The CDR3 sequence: CASTEGFEPNTIYF. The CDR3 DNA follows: TGTGCCAGCACCGAGGGCTTCGAACCCAACACCATATATTTT.

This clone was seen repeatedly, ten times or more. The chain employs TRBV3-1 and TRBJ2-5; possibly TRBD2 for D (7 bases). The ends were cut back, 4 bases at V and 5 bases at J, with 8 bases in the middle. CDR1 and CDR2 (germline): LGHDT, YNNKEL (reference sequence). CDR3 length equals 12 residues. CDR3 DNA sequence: TGTGCCAGCAGCCCGGGGGGCGAGACCCAGTACTTC. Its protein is CASSPGGETQYF.

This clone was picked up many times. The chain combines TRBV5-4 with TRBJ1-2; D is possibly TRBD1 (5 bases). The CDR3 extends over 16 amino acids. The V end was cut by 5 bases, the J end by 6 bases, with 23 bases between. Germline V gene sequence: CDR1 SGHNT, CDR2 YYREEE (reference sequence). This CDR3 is CASRSVPGTPKDGYTF. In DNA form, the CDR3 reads TGTGCCAGCAGGTCAGTACCCGGGACCCCAAAGGATGGCTACACCTTC.

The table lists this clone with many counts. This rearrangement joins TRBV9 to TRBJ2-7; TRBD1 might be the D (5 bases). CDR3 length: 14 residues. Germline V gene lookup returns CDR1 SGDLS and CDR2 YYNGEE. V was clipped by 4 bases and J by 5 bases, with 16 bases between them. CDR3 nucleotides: TGTGCCAGCAGCACAGAAGGGGTGTTGGACGAGCAGTACTTC. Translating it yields CASSTEGVLDEQYF.

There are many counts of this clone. Here the CDR3 reads CASSPRGQGNTEAFF. The CDR3 DNA reads TGTGCCAGCAGTCCCAGGGGGCAGGGGAACACTGAAGCTTTCTTT. V usage is TRBV28 and J usage is TRBJ1-1, with 8 positions matching TRBD1. The germline V gene encodes CDR1 MDHEN and CDR2 SYDVKM. V was clipped by 5 bases and J by 1 base; unmatched bases: 6. This CDR3 comprises 15 residues. The full variable domain, its missing parts supplied by reference TRBV28 and TRBJ1-1, is DVKVTQSSRYLVKRTGEKVFLECVQDMDHENMFWYRQDPGLGLRLIYFSYDVKMKEKGDIPEGYSVSREKKERFSLILESASTNQTSMYLCASSPRGQGNTEAFFGQGTRLTVV.

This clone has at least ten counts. The CDR3 here is CASSTSGRAGYEQFF. The CDR3, as DNA: TGTGCCAGCAGCACTAGCGGGAGGGCCGGCTATGAGCAGTTCTTC. The rearrangement joins TRBV7-2 to TRBJ2-1; 13 nucleotides line up with TRBD2. The CDR3 length is 15 residues. Germline assignment: CDR1 SGHTA and CDR2 FQGNSA. Trimming cost V 5 bases and J 8 bases; bases outside gene matches: 6. The variable domain in full, with the rest retrieved from reference TRBV7-2 and TRBJ2-1, is GAGVSQSPSNKVTEKGKDVELRCDPISGHTALYWYRQSLGQGLEFLIYFQGNSAPDKSGLPSDRFSAERTGGSVSTLTIQRTQQEDSAVYLCASSTSGRAGYEQFFGPGTRLTVL.

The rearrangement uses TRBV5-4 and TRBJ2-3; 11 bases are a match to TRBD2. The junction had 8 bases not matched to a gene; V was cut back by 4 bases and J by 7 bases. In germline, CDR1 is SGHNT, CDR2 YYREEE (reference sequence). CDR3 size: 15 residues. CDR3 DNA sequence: TGTGCCAGCAGCCTAGCGGGAGGTGGGGGAAATACGCAGTATTTT. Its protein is CASSLAGGGGNTQYF. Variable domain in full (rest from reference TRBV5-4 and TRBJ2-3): ETGVTQSPTHLIKTRGQQVTLRCSSQSGHNTVSWYQQALGQGPQFIFQYYREEENGRGNFPPRFSGLQFPNYSSELNVNALELDDSALYLCASSLAGGGGNTQYFGPGTRLTVL.

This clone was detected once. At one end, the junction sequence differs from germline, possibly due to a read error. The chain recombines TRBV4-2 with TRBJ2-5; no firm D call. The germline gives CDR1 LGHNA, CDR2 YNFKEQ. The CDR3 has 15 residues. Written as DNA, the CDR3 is TGTGCCAGCAGCCAAGATCCTCGCGTGACCGAGACCCATTACTTC. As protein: CASSQDPRVTETHYF.

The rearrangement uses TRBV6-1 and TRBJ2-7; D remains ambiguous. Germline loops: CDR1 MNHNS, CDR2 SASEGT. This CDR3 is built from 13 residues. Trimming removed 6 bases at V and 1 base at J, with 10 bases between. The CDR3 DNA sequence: TGTGCCAGCAGGTGGGGATTGTCCTACGAGCAGTACTTC. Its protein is CASRWGLSYEQYF.

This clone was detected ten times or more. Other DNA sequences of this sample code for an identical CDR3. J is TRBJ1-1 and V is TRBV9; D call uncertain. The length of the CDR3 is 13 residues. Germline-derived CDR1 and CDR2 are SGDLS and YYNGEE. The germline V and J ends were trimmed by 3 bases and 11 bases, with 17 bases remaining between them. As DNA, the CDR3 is TGTGCCAGCAGCGGAGGTCCCGGCGCGGTCGCTTTCTTT. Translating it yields CASSGGPGAVAFF.

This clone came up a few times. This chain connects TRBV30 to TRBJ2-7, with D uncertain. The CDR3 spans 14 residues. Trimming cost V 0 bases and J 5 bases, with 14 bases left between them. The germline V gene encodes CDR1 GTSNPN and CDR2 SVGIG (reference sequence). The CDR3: CAWSVVGISNEQYF. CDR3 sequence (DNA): TGTGCCTGGAGTGTAGTGGGGATTAGCAACGAGCAGTACTTC.